This is a list of T cell receptor beta chains from one sample in a study of T-cell memory formation after mild COVID-19. TCRdb reanalysed the 5' RACE reads using MiXCR and keeps one entry per CDR3 protein. Among 560,000 or so distinct CDR3 sequences listed, around 16% were seen once. The sample consisted of PBMCs or a T cell subset sorted from them (not recorded which). The receptor source for this set is an adult woman who had mild COVID-19 (a few samples of this study predate the infection). Cell type and time point are not known. The conserved cysteine and the conserved F or W are not part of the CDR3 here. Where a row states a size, it is once, few, many or the class of an expanded clone; other rows omit it.

V	size	J	CDR3
TRBV9	many	TRBJ2-2	ASSLSSRVDTGELF
TRBV20-1	.	TRBJ1-2	SARVARTEANYGYT
TRBV11-3	.	TRBJ2-5	ASSPSGGRAKTQY
TRBV5-1	.	TRBJ1-1	ASSHLTGANTEAF
TRBV20-1	.	TRBJ2-7	SARTENYEQY
TRBV7-6	.	TRBJ2-7	ASSNPGQALYEQY
TRBV7-9	.	TRBJ2-7	ASSSSRRAYEQY
TRBV5-6	.	TRBJ1-1	ASSLEQGHTEAF
TRBV5-1	few	TRBJ2-1	ASRSYRDYNEQF
TRBV7-3	few	TRBJ2-1	ASSIPGAGNEQF
TRBV29-1	.	TRBJ2-3	SVVDRGVDTQY
TRBV2	few	TRBJ2-5	ASSESDRTQY
TRBV5-1	many	TRBJ2-3	ASSSQGANTQY
TRBV7-7	few	TRBJ2-5	ASSLVAGGPETQY
TRBV12-3/TRBV12-4	.	TRBJ2-7	ASSLDKLSYEQY
TRBV20-1	few	TRBJ2-4	SARVTTSGTPY
TRBV7-6	.	TRBJ1-5	ASSGGTGTSQPQH
TRBV27	.	TRBJ2-7	ASSRGTGDLYEQY
TRBV7-2	many	TRBJ2-7	ASSYIVWGVPSSYEQY
TRBV29-1	.	TRBJ2-1	SVEVHGNEQF
TRBV2	many	TRBJ2-7	ASTTRGGALGQY
TRBV13	few	TRBJ1-2	ASSLLVPSGGHGYT
TRBV6-5	.	TRBJ2-5	ASRGQGAETQY
TRBV7-2	many	TRBJ2-7	ASSLAARGTSVSEQY
TRBV11-2	.	TRBJ1-1	ASSLDLWGTSGMNTEAF
TRBV19	.	TRBJ1-2	ASRTSGTDLYGYT
TRBV6-2/TRBV6-3	many	TRBJ2-7	ASGRGYEQY
TRBV5-1	.	TRBJ1-4	ASSPFLQGLNEKLF
TRBV7-2	.	TRBJ1-1	ASSPDRAYDLEAF
TRBV7-9	few	TRBJ1-2	ASSLGLAKNYGYT
TRBV9	.	TRBJ2-1	ASSVGGSSNEQF
TRBV4-2	many	TRBJ2-3	ASSQEREDTQY
TRBV24-1	.	TRBJ2-1	ATSGGTGVDNEQF
TRBV7-9	.	TRBJ2-5	ASSLGHLGETQY
TRBV4-1	.	TRBJ2-3	ASSQVFQQRVTQY
TRBV29-1	.	TRBJ1-1	SFIPGTANTEAF
TRBV30	.	TRBJ1-1	AWITGHLAQGTEAF
TRBV9	few	TRBJ2-7	ASSATGTTYEQY
TRBV6-5	.	TRBJ1-3	ASSYSQGAKISGNTIY
TRBV19	few	TRBJ2-2	ASSIDVGVVGTGELF
TRBV19	.	TRBJ2-5	ASSKELLAWETQY
TRBV6-5	.	TRBJ1-6	ASSYSIGPSGNSPLH
TRBV6-2/TRBV6-3	.	TRBJ2-5	ASSSGTSTETQY
TRBV13	few	TRBJ2-1	ASSLLQEYNEQF
TRBV5-1	many	TRBJ2-7	ASSPSGFSYEQY
TRBV7-3	.	TRBJ2-3	ASSPQRDDTDTQY
TRBV7-9	many	TRBJ2-1	ASSSRRSGGEGNEQF
TRBV5-1	few	TRBJ1-4	ASSLGSGSLNEKLF
TRBV7-9	medium-sized	TRBJ2-7	ASGTVYEQY
TRBV5-6	few	TRBJ2-1	ASSFGVNNEQF
TRBV5-1	many	TRBJ1-1	ASSLRGAVNTEAF
TRBV24-1	few	TRBJ2-3	ATRSGELTDTQY
TRBV12-3/TRBV12-4	once	TRBJ1-1	ASNLRVSNTEAF
TRBV12-3/TRBV12-4	few	TRBJ1-1	ASSLSPLVGNTEAF
TRBV6-2/TRBV6-3	.	TRBJ2-3	ASSRPQDTQY
TRBV7-9	few	TRBJ1-1	ASSYGQGKAF
TRBV12-3/TRBV12-4	.	TRBJ2-7	ASRKSQGSYEQY